The next 2 T cell receptor beta chains were all read from a single sample in a study of ipilimumab plus nivolumab after autologous stem cell transplantation. The repertoire was sequenced with immunoSEQ multiplex PCR; TCRdb's copy has only in-frame clones and lacks some. The repertoire holds tens of thousands of clones, with about 92% as singletons. The source was PBMCs, collected in a trial of ipilimumab plus nivolumab as post-transplant consolidation. The receptor set was obtained from a male donor with multiple myeloma.

This chain joins TRBV5-1 and TRBJ2-5, with D maybe TRBD2 (5 bases). Germline V CDR1 and CDR2: SGHRS, YFSETQ. Between the trimmed V and J ends, which lost 1 base and 5 bases, there was a span of 12 bases. This CDR3 has 14 amino acids. CDR3 loop: CASSLYGRRETQYF. The CDR3 coding sequence is TGCGCCAGCAGCTTGTATGGGAGAAGGGAGACCCAGTACTTC.

In its sample, this clone was seen once. J is TRBJ2-1 and V is TRBV29-1, with 10 bases that match TRBD2. The trim removed 6 bases at V and 9 bases at J, leaving 14 bases unmatched. This CDR3 has 15 residues. Germline-derived CDR1 and CDR2 are SQVTM and ANQGSEA. CDR3 protein: CSVDRPGTSDSEQFF. The CDR3 region has the DNA TGCAGCGTAGATCGACCGGGGACTAGCGATAGTGAGCAGTTCTTC.